This TCR beta chain was identified in a study of T cell responses to AZD1222 COVID-19 vaccine. Findings of the study overall: Two AZD1222 doses significantly raised spike-specific TCR breadth and depth over controls. Researchers took repertoire samples only after the peak T cell response had come.

The CDR3 totals 17 residues. Per germline, CDR1 MGHRA and CDR2 YSYEKL. Pooling covered second doses at about 4 or about 12 weeks. Notes on this clone: Its target is not known. A read error may produce the germline difference seen at one junction end.

Assay used: immunoSEQ multiplex PCR; TCRdb lists only in-frame clones, some missing. The sample records around 160,000 clones, about 91% being singletons. Sequencing was performed on peripheral blood, taken 28 days after the second AZD1222 dose. This receptor was identified in an adult who received the AZD1222 COVID-19 vaccine. V gene TRBV4-1 combines with J gene TRBJ1-2; TRBD1 matches at 8 bases. The CDR3 region has the DNA TGCGCCAGCAGCAAAGACGGGGACAGGCCAACCAACTATGGCTACACCTTC. This codes for CASSKDGDRPTNYGYTF.